This T cell receptor beta chain was documented in a study of cytomegalovirus exposure and HLA in healthy donors. This clone was seen a handful of times. The primer mix had 60 Vbeta and 13 Jbeta primers. Assay: immunoSEQ multiplex PCR; the TCRdb copy retains only in-frame clones and omits some. The repertoire holds some 120,000 clones, with just under 80% as singletons. The CDR3 length is 13 residues. CDR1 and CDR2 from the germline V gene are MNHEY and SVGAGI. Trimming stripped 5 bases from V and 5 bases from J, with 12 bases between. The sequence was obtained from a man younger than 40 in good health and CMV-seronegative. The sample comprised PBMCs. This chain links TRBV6-5 with TRBJ1-1; D may be TRBD1 (6 bases). CDR3 nucleotides: TGTGCCAGCAGTCGAGGGGGGGCGACTGAAGCTTTCTTT. Protein: CASSRGGATEAFF.